The 29 T cell receptor beta chains below come from one sample, sequenced in a study of cytomegalovirus exposure and HLA in healthy donors. Some clones are missing from TCRdb's copy, which holds only in-frame ones; the method was immunoSEQ multiplex PCR. Of tens of thousands of clones in the sample, 80% to 95% are singletons; the top ten hold approximately 5.3%. Material for sequencing was PBMCs. The receptor set was obtained from a man younger than 35 in good health and CMV-seropositive.

This chain links TRBV18 with TRBJ1-1; TRBD1 matches at 12 bases. Germline CDR1 reads KGHSH; CDR2 reads LQKENI. CDR3 length: 17 residues. Trimming removed 3 bases from V and 3 bases from J; junction bases left unmatched: 8. The CDR3 DNA reads TGTGCCAGCTCACCGCCCGGGACAGGGGGCGGATACACTGAAGCTTTCTTT. It translates to CASSPPGTGGGYTEAFF.

This clone was observed a handful of times. The chain has TRBV6-5 and TRBJ1-2, with no clear D. The CDR3 runs 11 residues. Trimming left V 10 bases short and J 0 bases short, with 6 bases between. The V gene's germline CDR1 is MNHEY and CDR2 SVGAGI. CDR3 nucleotides: TGTGCCACGAGCGCTAACTATGGCTACACCTTC. Protein sequence: CATSANYGYTF.

The V call is TRBV30, the J call TRBJ1-1, with a possible D match to TRBD1 (6 bases). Germline V lookup: CDR1 GTSNPN, CDR2 SVGIG (reference sequence). V was trimmed by 2 bases and J by 4 bases, leaving 8 bases between them. The CDR3 is 12 residues long. CDR3 region: CAWSLGGTEAFF. CDR3 DNA: TGTGCCTGGAGTTTAGGGGGCACTGAAGCTTTCTTT. Full variable domain (rest looked up from reference TRBV30 and TRBJ1-1): SQTIHQWPATLVQPVGSPLSLECTVEGTSNPNLYWYRQAAGRGLQLLFYSVGIGQISSEVPQNLSASRPQDRQFILSSKKLLLSDSGFYLCAWSLGGTEAFFGQGTRLTVV.

This clone was picked up a small number of times. The V call is TRBV27, the J call TRBJ2-7; possibly TRBD2 for D (6 bases). In germline, CDR1 is MNHEY, CDR2 SMNVEV (reference sequence). Trimming removed 6 bases from V and 7 bases from J, with 13 bases in between. The CDR3 has 12 amino acids. The CDR3 here is CASSFGGREQYF. The CDR3 DNA is TGTGCCAGCAGCTTCGGGGGTCGGGAGCAGTACTTC.

The chain carries TRBV6-5 and TRBJ1-1, with D perhaps matching TRBD1 (6 bases). The CDR3 loop spans 14 amino acids. Germline-derived CDR1 and CDR2 are MNHEY and SVGAGI. V was trimmed by 7 bases and J by 4 bases, leaving 16 bases between them. CDR3 residues: CASTLQGVGTEAFF. CDR3 coding DNA: TGTGCCAGCACCCTACAGGGAGTGGGCACTGAAGCTTTCTTT.

The chain employs TRBV5-1 and TRBJ2-1, with a possible D match to TRBD2 (5 bases). The CDR3 covers 15 residues. CDR1 and CDR2 (germline): SGHRS, YFSETQ. V lost 0 bases and J lost 5, with 12 bases in between. The CDR3 protein is CASSLASGSNNEQFF. The CDR3 DNA reads as TGCGCCAGCAGCTTGGCCAGCGGAAGTAACAATGAGCAGTTCTTC.

V is TRBV19 and J is TRBJ1-2, with 7 positions matching TRBD1. The CDR3 is 14 amino acids. CDR1 and CDR2 from the germline V gene are LNHDA and SQIVND (reference sequence). Trimming took 5 bases from V and 7 from J; bases not matched to a gene: 10. Here the CDR3 reads CASSLRQGSAGYTF. The CDR3 DNA follows: TGTGCCAGTAGTCTTCGACAGGGTTCGGCTGGCTACACCTTC.

Points on this clone: The sample holds other DNA sequences that translate to the same CDR3. The CDR3 loop is CASSLGRGRTEAFF. The CDR3 DNA reads as TGTGCCAGCAGTTTAGGCAGGGGGCGTACTGAAGCTTTCTTT. The chain is built from TRBV27 and TRBJ1-1; 8 nucleotides line up with TRBD1. The junction had 4 bases not matched to a gene; V was cut back by 2 bases and J by 5 bases. The CDR3 consists of 14 residues. CDR1 is MNHEY and CDR2 is SMNVEV in the germline V gene (reference sequence).

CDR3 nucleotides: TGTGCCAGCAGTTTACGGGGGTCTGCTACCGAGCAGTACTTC. This gives the protein CASSLRGSATEQYF. This chain connects TRBV27 to TRBJ2-7, with D possibly being TRBD2 (6 bases). V gave up 2 bases and J gave up 6 bases, with 14 bases separating them. Germline-derived CDR1 and CDR2 are MNHEY and SMNVEV (reference sequence). There are 14 residues in the CDR3.

The J gene is TRBJ2-7, the V gene TRBV4-1; unclear D gene. Trimming shortened V by 0 bases and J by 7 bases, and 13 bases separated the two germline ends. This CDR3 comprises 14 residues. Germline values: CDR1 MGHRA, CDR2 YSYEKL. The CDR3 region has the DNA TGCGCCAGCAGCCAAGATCCCGGCACTATGGAGCAGTACTTC. Translated, it gives CASSQDPGTMEQYF.

This rearrangement joins TRBV27 to TRBJ1-1, with 7 nucleotides matching TRBD1. The CDR3 length is 16 residues. CDR1 is MNHEY and CDR2 is SMNVEV in the germline V gene (reference sequence). With 2 bases clipped from V and 2 bases from J, the junction kept 8 bases outside the gene matches. The CDR3 DNA is TGTGCCAGCAGTTTAAGTAGGGGGCTGGGTAACACTGAAGCTTTCTTT. This codes for CASSLSRGLGNTEAFF.

This CDR3 reads CASSLLGTSSEAFF. The CDR3 coding sequence is TGTGCCAGCAGTTTATTAGGGACATCCAGTGAAGCTTTCTTT. V is TRBV28 and J is TRBJ1-1; TRBD1 might be the D (6 bases). Germline CDR1 and CDR2: MDHEN and SYDVKM. V shed 1 base and J shed 7 bases, with 13 bases lying between them. The CDR3 is 14 amino acids.

The chain joins TRBV5-1 to TRBJ2-7; 9 nucleotides agree with TRBD1. Unmatched junction bases numbered 6, after V lost 4 bases and J lost 1 base. CDR3 length equals 15 residues. CDR1 SGHRS and CDR2 YFSETQ come from the germline V gene. The CDR3 reads CASSGGTGFSYEQYF. CDR3 bases: TGCGCCAGCAGCGGCGGGACAGGGTTTTCCTACGAGCAGTACTTC.

The chain couples TRBV29-1 to TRBJ2-1; D is unclear. This CDR3 has 13 amino acids. CDR1 SQVTM and CDR2 ANQGSEA come from the germline V gene. Trimming removed 5 bases from V and 1 base from J, with 9 bases in between. The CDR3 sequence is CSVSWSSYNEQFF. The CDR3, as DNA: TGCAGCGTTTCCTGGAGTTCCTACAATGAGCAGTTCTTC.

This chain connects TRBV28 to TRBJ1-3; possible D gene TRBD1, 6 bases. The CDR3 has 15 residues. Trimming removed 2 bases from V and 5 bases from J, with 13 bases in between. Germline-derived CDR1 and CDR2 are MDHEN and SYDVKM. The CDR3 sequence: CASSLATGFRNTIYF. The CDR3 DNA follows: TGTGCCAGCAGTTTAGCGACAGGTTTTAGAAACACCATATATTTT. The variable domain in full, completed from reference TRBV28 and TRBJ1-3, reads DVKVTQSSRYLVKRTGEKVFLECVQDMDHENMFWYRQDPGLGLRLIYFSYDVKMKEKGDIPEGYSVSREKKERFSLILESASTNQTSMYLCASSLATGFRNTIYFGEGSWLTVV.

This clone was seen just once. The V call is TRBV15, the J call TRBJ1-5; 12 positions agree with TRBD1. In germline, CDR1 is LNHNV, CDR2 YYDKDF (reference sequence). This CDR3 contains 21 residues. With V trimmed by 0 bases and J by 2 bases, 14 bases remained unmatched. CDR3 in amino acids: CATSREGFGTGGRLGNQPQHF. For the CDR3, the DNA is TGTGCCACCAGCAGAGAGGGGTTTGGGACAGGGGGCAGATTGGGCAATCAGCCCCAGCATTTT.

The CDR3: CASSLRALAGGTDTQYF. Here the CDR3 DNA reads TGTGCCAGCAGTTTAAGGGCCCTCGCGGGAGGGACAGATACGCAGTATTTT. The V and J genes are TRBV27 and TRBJ2-3; 9 positions match TRBD2. The CDR3 runs 17 residues. Germline CDR1 MNHEY, CDR2 SMNVEV (reference sequence). The V and J ends lost 2 bases and 3 bases, in that order; junction bases with no gene match: 9.

This sequence joins TRBV30 and TRBJ2-5; TRBD1 aligns across 10 bases. With 3 bases clipped from V and 4 bases from J, the junction kept 5 bases outside the gene matches. The CDR3 sequence is 14 residues long. Germline CDR1 and CDR2: GTSNPN and SVGIG (reference sequence). DNA for the CDR3: TGTGCCTGGAGGGACAGGGGGGCAGGAGAGACCCAGTACTTC. It is translated as CAWRDRGAGETQYF.

Only one count was recorded for this clone. The gene calls are TRBV27 and TRBJ2-1, with 14 positions matching TRBD2. Germline trimming cut 6 bases from V and 6 bases from J; bases unmatched to any gene: 16. Germline V gene lookup returns CDR1 MNHEY and CDR2 SMNVEV (reference sequence). This CDR3 spans 19 amino acids. The CDR3 nucleotides are TGTGCCAGCAGAAGATTCGCCGGGACTAGCGGGAGTTACGGCAATGAGCAGTTCTTC. Translating gives CASRRFAGTSGSYGNEQFF.

J is TRBJ2-5 and V is TRBV7-3; possible D gene TRBD1, 5 bases. CDR3 length equals 14 residues. V was trimmed by 2 bases and J by 5 bases, leaving 12 bases between them. Germline-derived CDR1 and CDR2 are SGHTA and FQGTGA. The CDR3 protein is CASSLGLKGETQYF. In nucleotides, the CDR3 is TGTGCCAGCAGCTTAGGCCTCAAGGGGGAGACCCAGTACTTC.

This sequence joins TRBV27 and TRBJ1-3, with D perhaps matching TRBD1 (5 bases). The CDR3 contains 16 residues. V dropped 5 bases and J dropped 0 bases, with 14 bases sitting between them. The V gene's germline CDR1 is MNHEY and CDR2 SMNVEV (reference sequence). CDR3 sequence reads: CASSPTTDLSGNTIYF. As DNA, the CDR3 is TGTGCCAGCAGTCCAACGACAGACCTCTCTGGAAACACCATATATTTT.

The gene calls are TRBV19 and TRBJ1-2; TRBD1 aligns across 7 bases. Trimming removed 4 bases from V and 4 bases from J; junction bases left unmatched: 6. Germline assignment: CDR1 LNHDA and CDR2 SQIVND (reference sequence). The CDR3 contains 14 residues. CDR3 bases: TGTGCCAGTAGTAGGAAGACAGGGACCTATGGCTACACCTTC. It yields the protein CASSRKTGTYGYTF.

This chain connects TRBV30 to TRBJ2-7; no definite D call. CDR3 size: 15 residues. Per the germline V gene, CDR1 is GTSNPN and CDR2 is SVGIG (reference sequence). V was clipped by 4 bases and J by 3 bases, with 19 bases between them. DNA of the CDR3: TGTGCCTGGAAGACCACCTACCGAGGCGTCTACGAGCAGTACTTC. This gives the protein CAWKTTYRGVYEQYF.

The chain joins TRBV9 to TRBJ2-1; 8 bases match TRBD2. Germline assignment: CDR1 SGDLS and CDR2 YYNGEE. V trimming: 0 bases; J trimming: 0 bases; junction bases outside the gene matches: 8. The CDR3 length is 18 residues. CDR3 in DNA: TGTGCCAGCAGCGTAGAGCCTAGCGGGTTGAGCTCCTACAATGAGCAGTTCTTC. This encodes CASSVEPSGLSSYNEQFF.

The gene calls are TRBV7-2 and TRBJ2-1, with 9 nucleotides matching TRBD2. The CDR3 consists of 16 residues. CDR1 is SGHTA and CDR2 is FQGNSA in the germline V gene. Losses at the gene ends were 6 bases for V and 7 bases for J; bases not matched to a gene: 13. CDR3 sequence (DNA): TGTGCCAGCAGGCGGGTCCTAGCGGGATCTCGGAATGAGCAGTTCTTC. This gives the protein CASRRVLAGSRNEQFF. The entire variable domain, with the rest obtained from reference TRBV7-2 and TRBJ2-1, is as follows: GAGVSQSPSNKVTEKGKDVELRCDPISGHTALYWYRQSLGQGLEFLIYFQGNSAPDKSGLPSDRFSAERTGGSVSTLTIQRTQQEDSAVYLCASRRVLAGSRNEQFFGPGTRLTVL.

This clone has just one count. The chain recombines TRBV7-3 with TRBJ2-1; TRBD2 is a possible D gene (5 bases). V was pared by 2 bases and J by 2 bases, with 10 bases between. Germline values: CDR1 SGHTA, CDR2 FQGTGA. The CDR3 loop spans 15 amino acids. Written as DNA, the CDR3 is TGTGCCAGCAGCTTATTCAGCGGACCCTACAATGAGCAGTTCTTC. This sequence encodes CASSLFSGPYNEQFF. The complete variable domain, with remaining parts taken from reference TRBV7-3 and TRBJ2-1, reads GAGVSQTPSNKVTEKGKYVELRCDPISGHTALYWYRQSLGQGPEFLIYFQGTGAADDSGLPNDRFFAVRPEGSVSTLKIQRTERGDSAVYLCASSLFSGPYNEQFFGPGTRLTVL.

The gene calls are TRBV28 and TRBJ1-2; D is perhaps TRBD1 (5 bases). The CDR3 totals 14 residues. V lost 7 bases to trimming and J lost 2 bases, with 14 bases between them. The germline CDR1 and CDR2 sequences are MDHEN and SYDVKM. The CDR3 DNA is TGTGCCAGCACCGCGGGGGGGAGGAACTATGGCTACACCTTC. Its translation is CASTAGGRNYGYTF.

This rearrangement joins TRBV18 to TRBJ2-2, with D possibly matching TRBD1 (5 bases). Trimming stripped 0 bases from V and 4 bases from J, with 18 bases between. Per the germline V gene, CDR1 is KGHSH and CDR2 is LQKENI. The CDR3 has 18 residues. The CDR3 loop reads CASSPPRVLGRRTGELFF. DNA for the CDR3: TGTGCCAGCTCACCACCCCGCGTATTGGGGCGTCGCACCGGGGAGCTGTTTTTT.

This clone was seen once. The CDR3 sequence is CASSYSSGGQYNEQFF. CDR3 coding DNA: TGTGCCAGCAGTTACTCATCGGGAGGTCAGTACAATGAGCAGTTCTTC. The chain is built from TRBV6-5 and TRBJ2-1, with 7 nucleotides matching TRBD2. CDR1 and CDR2 from the germline V gene are MNHEY and SVGAGI. The CDR3 consists of 16 residues. The trim removed 0 bases at V and 4 bases at J, leaving 6 bases unmatched.